Listed below are T cell receptor beta chains from one sample, sequenced in a study of PD-L1 blockade in urothelial cancer. Here immunoSEQ multiplex PCR was the method, and the copy in TCRdb shows in-frame clones only, minus some. Among fewer than 90,000 clones listed, approximately 89% were seen once. The source was PBMCs, collected around atezolizumab (anti-PD-L1) treatment. Every receptor here comes from a woman of 80 years or more with urothelial cancer. The conserved cysteine and the conserved F or W are not part of the CDR3 here. Rows may omit the clone size; those that give it use once, few, many or a size class.

size: -; V: TRBV18; J: TRBJ2-5; CDR3: ASSSSGETQY
size: -; V: TRBV21-1; J: TRBJ1-1; CDR3: ASSSLQDTEAF
size: -; V: TRBV25-1; J: TRBJ1-1; CDR3: ASRAGGGTEAF
size: once; V: TRBV27; J: TRBJ2-1; CDR3: ASSYLSVAGDNEQF
size: once; V: TRBV5-1; J: TRBJ1-1; CDR3: ASSLVAGGLNTEAF
size: -; V: TRBV7-3; J: TRBJ2-1; CDR3: ASSPRPGNNEQF
size: -; V: TRBV5-1; J: TRBJ2-7; CDR3: ASSLGILATLYEQY
size: -; V: TRBV7-3; J: TRBJ2-1; CDR3: ASSLRLAGSNEQF
size: -; V: TRBV9; J: TRBJ2-1; CDR3: ASSVSSGRAGTNEQF
size: -; V: TRBV2; J: TRBJ2-7; CDR3: ASTGEGHEQY
size: -; V: TRBV5-1; J: TRBJ2-1; CDR3: ASSRDSSYNEQF
size: few; V: TRBV18; J: TRBJ2-7; CDR3: ASSPGGTGYEQY
size: -; V: TRBV6-5; J: TRBJ2-5; CDR3: ASTGDQETQY
size: -; V: TRBV5-1; J: TRBJ2-7; CDR3: ASSPTGTPYEQY
size: -; V: TRBV5-6; J: TRBJ1-1; CDR3: ASSWGQGVTEAF
size: once; V: TRBV18; J: TRBJ2-3; CDR3: ASSSNRAPSTDTQY